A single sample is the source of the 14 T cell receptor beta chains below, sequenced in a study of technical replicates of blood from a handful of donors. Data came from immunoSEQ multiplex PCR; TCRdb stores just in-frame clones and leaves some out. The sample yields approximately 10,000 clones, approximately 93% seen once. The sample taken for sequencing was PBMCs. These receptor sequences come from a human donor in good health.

The CDR3 sequence: CASSDLNTGELFF. The DNA for the CDR3 is TGTGCCAGCTCCGACTTGAACACCGGGGAGCTGTTTTTT. The gene calls are TRBV19 and TRBJ2-2; D is uncertain. Germline CDR1 is LNHDA and CDR2 is SQIVND (reference sequence). CDR3 length equals 13 residues. V lost 9 bases and J 1 base, leaving 9 bases between the germline ends. Drawing the rest from reference TRBV19 and TRBJ2-2, the complete variable domain is DGGITQSPKYLFRKEGQNVTLSCEQNLNHDAMYWYRQDPGQGLRLIYYSQIVNDFQKGDIAEGYSVSREKKESFPLTVTSAQKNPTAFYLCASSDLNTGELFFGEGSRLTVL.

The CDR3 nucleotides are TGTGCCAGCAGTTACTCGGGCCTCTCTGGGGCCAACGTCCTGACTTTC. Its protein is CASSYSGLSGANVLTF. J is TRBJ2-6 and V is TRBV6-5, with D unclear. V was trimmed by 0 bases and J by 0 bases, leaving 6 bases between them. In germline, CDR1 is MNHEY, CDR2 SVGAGI. This CDR3 has 16 amino acids.

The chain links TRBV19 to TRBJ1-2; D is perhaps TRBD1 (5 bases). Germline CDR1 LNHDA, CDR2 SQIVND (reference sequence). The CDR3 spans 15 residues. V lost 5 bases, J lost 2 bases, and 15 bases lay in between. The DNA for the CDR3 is TGTGCCAGTAGTCACGGCGGGGGTAGGAACTATGGCTACACCTTC. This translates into CASSHGGGRNYGYTF.

The CDR3 reads CASSFRPGANTEAFF. The CDR3 DNA reads as TGTGCCAGCAGTTTCCGGCCAGGGGCGAACACTGAAGCTTTCTTT. The rearrangement uses TRBV28 and TRBJ1-1, with a tentative D call TRBD1 (6 bases). Looked up from germline, CDR1 is MDHEN and CDR2 is SYDVKM. Deletions cut 3 bases from V and 1 base from J, with 12 bases between. The CDR3 has 15 amino acids.

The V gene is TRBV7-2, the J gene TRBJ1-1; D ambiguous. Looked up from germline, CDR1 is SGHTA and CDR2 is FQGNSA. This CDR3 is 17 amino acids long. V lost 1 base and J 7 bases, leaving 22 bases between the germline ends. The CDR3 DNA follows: TGTGCCAGCAGCTTAGTAAGTATGGCGGCCCCTCTTGGTGAAGCTTTCTTT. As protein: CASSLVSMAAPLGEAFF.

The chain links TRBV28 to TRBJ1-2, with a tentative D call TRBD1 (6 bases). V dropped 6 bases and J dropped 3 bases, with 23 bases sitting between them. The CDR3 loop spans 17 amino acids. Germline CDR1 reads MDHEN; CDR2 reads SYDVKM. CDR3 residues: CASSRPVGSAGDYGYTF. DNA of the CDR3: TGTGCCAGCAGCCGTCCTGTAGGGTCGGCAGGGGACTATGGCTACACCTTC.

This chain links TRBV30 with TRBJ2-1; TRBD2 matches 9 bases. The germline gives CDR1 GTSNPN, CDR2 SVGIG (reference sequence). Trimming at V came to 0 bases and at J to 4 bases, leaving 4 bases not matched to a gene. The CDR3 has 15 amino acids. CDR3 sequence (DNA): TGTGCCTGGAGTGTACCGCTAGCGGGGTACAATGAGCAGTTCTTC. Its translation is CAWSVPLAGYNEQFF. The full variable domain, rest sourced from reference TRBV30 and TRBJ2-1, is SQTIHQWPATLVQPVGSPLSLECTVEGTSNPNLYWYRQAAGRGLQLLFYSVGIGQISSEVPQNLSASRPQDRQFILSSKKLLLSDSGFYLCAWSVPLAGYNEQFFGPGTRLTVL.

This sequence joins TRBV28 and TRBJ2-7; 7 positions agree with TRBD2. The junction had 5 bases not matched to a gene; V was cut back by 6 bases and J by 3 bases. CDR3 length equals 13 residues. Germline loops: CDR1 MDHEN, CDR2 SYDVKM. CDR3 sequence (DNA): TGTGCCAGCAGCGTGGGGGGGGTCTACGAGCAGTACTTC. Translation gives CASSVGGVYEQYF. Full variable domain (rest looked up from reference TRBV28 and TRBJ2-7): DVKVTQSSRYLVKRTGEKVFLECVQDMDHENMFWYRQDPGLGLRLIYFSYDVKMKEKGDIPEGYSVSREKKERFSLILESASTNQTSMYLCASSVGGVYEQYFGPGTRLTVT.

CDR3: CASSDTAANYGYTF. In DNA, the CDR3 is TGTGCCAGCAGTGACACCGCAGCTAACTATGGCTACACCTTC. The V call is TRBV6-1, the J call TRBJ1-2; D is uncertain. The germline gives CDR1 MNHNS, CDR2 SASEGT. The CDR3 is made up of 14 amino acids. Deletions cut 3 bases from V and 0 bases from J, with 8 bases between.

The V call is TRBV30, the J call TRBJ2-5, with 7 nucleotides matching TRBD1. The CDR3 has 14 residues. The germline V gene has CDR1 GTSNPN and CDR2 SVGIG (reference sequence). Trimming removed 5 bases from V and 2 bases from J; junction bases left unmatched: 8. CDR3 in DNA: TGTGCCTGGCGCACCGGACAGGAGCAAGAGACCCAGTACTTC. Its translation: CAWRTGQEQETQYF.

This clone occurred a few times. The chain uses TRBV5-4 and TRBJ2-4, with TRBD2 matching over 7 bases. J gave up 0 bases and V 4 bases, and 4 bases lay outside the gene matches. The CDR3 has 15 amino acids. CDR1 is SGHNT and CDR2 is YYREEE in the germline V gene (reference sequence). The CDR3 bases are TGTGCCAGCAGCGGGAGGGGCGAAGCCAAAAACATTCAGTACTTC. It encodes CASSGRGEAKNIQYF. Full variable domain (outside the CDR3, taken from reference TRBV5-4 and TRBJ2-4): ETGVTQSPTHLIKTRGQQVTLRCSSQSGHNTVSWYQQALGQGPQFIFQYYREEENGRGNFPPRFSGLQFPNYSSELNVNALELDDSALYLCASSGRGEAKNIQYFGAGTRLSVL.

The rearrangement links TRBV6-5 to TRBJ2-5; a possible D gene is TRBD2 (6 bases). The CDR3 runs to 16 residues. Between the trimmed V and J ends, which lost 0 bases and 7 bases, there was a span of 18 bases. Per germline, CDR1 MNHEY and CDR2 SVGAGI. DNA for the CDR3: TGTGCCAGCAGTTACTCCGCGGGGTCAGAAACGGGGACCCAGTACTTC. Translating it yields CASSYSAGSETGTQYF.

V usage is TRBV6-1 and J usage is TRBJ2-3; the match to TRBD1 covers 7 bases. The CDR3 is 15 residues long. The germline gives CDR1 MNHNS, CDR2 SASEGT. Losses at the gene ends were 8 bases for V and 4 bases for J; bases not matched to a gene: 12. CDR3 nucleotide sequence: TGTGCCAGCCGAAAGGGGGCAGCGGCCTCAGATACGCAGTATTTT. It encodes CASRKGAAASDTQYF.

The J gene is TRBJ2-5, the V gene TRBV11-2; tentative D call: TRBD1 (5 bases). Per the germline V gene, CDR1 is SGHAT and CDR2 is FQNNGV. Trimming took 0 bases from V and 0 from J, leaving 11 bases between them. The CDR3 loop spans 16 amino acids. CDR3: CASSLDPGQDQETQYF. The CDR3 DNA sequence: TGTGCCAGCAGCTTAGACCCAGGACAAGACCAAGAGACCCAGTACTTC.